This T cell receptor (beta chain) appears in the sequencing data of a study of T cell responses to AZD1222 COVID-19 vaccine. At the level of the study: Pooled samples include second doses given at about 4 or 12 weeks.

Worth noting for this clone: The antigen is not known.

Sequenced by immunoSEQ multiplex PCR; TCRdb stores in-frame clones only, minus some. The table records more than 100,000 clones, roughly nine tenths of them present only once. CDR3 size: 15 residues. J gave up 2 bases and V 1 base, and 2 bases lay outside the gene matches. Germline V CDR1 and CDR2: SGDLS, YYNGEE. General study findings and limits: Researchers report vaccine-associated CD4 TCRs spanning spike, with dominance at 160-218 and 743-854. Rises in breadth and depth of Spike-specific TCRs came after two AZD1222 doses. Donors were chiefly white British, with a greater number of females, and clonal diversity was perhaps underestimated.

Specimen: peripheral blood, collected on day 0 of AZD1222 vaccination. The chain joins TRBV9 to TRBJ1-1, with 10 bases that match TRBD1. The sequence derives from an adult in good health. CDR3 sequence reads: CASSVRQGANTEAFF. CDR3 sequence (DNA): TGTGCCAGCAGCGTAAGACAGGGGGCAAACACTGAAGCTTTCTTT.